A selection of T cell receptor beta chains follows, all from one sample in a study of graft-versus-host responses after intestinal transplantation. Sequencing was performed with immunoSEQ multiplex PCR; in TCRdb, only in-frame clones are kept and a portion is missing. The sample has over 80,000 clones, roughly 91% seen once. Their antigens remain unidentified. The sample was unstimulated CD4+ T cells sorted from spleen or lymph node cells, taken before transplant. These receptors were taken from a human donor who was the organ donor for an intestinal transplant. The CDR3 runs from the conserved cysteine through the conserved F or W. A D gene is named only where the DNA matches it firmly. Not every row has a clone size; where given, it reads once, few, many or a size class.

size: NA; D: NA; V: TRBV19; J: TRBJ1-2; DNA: TGTGCCAGTAGTATCAGGGACTATGGCTACACCTTC; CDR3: CASSIRDYGYTF
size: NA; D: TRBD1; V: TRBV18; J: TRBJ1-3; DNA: TGTGCCAGCTCACCCCCCGACAGGGGGTCTCGAAACACCATATATTTT; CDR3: CASSPPDRGSRNTIYF
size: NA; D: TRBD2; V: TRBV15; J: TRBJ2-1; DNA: TGTGCCACCAGCAGAGTGGCAGCCGGGGGGAATGAGCAGTTCTTC; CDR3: CATSRVAAGGNEQFF
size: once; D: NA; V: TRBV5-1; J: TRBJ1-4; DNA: TGCGCCAGCAGCTTTCCGACTGACCGTGCAACTAATGAAAAACTGTTTTTT; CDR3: CASSFPTDRATNEKLFF
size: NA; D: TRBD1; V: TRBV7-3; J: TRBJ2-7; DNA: TGTGCCAGCAGTTCGACAGGGGATCGCGAGCAGTACTTC; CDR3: CASSSTGDREQYF
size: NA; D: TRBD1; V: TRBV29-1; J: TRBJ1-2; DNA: TGCAGCGCCAGAAAACCCGGGACAGCTCGCTATGGCTACACCTTC; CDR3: CSARKPGTARYGYTF
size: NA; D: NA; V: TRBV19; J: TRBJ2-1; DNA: TGTGCCAGTAGCCAATCTAGCGTCCTCCTCTATGAGCAGTTCTTC; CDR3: CASSQSSVLLYEQFF
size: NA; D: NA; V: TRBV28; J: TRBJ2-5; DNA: TGTGCCAGCAGTCTAGGTGAGACCCAGTACTTC; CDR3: CASSLGETQYF
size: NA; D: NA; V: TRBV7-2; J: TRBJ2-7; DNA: TGTGCCAGCAGCTTAAGTGGCTTCTCCTACGAGCAGTACTTC; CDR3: CASSLSGFSYEQYF
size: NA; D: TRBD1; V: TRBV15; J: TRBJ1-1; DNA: TGTGCCACCACCCGGGACAGGAACACTGAAGCTTTCTTT; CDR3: CATTRDRNTEAFF
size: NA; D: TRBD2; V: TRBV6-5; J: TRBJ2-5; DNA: TGTGCCAGCACCAAGGGCGGGGGACAAGAGACCCAGTACTTC; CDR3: CASTKGGGQETQYF
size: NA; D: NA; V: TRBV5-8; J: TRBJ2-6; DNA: TGTGCCAGCAGCTTGAAGCGGCAACCTCCCTCTGGGGCCAACGTCCTGACTTTC; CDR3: CASSLKRQPPSGANVLTF
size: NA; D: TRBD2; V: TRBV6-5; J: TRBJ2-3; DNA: TGTGCCAGCAGTTACGTTAGCGGGGGGGGTACGCAGTATTTT; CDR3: CASSYVSGGGTQYF
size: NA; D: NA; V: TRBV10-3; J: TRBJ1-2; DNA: TGTGCCATCAGTGAGTCGGGAGTGCGGGGGAACTATGGCTACACCTTC; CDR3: CAISESGVRGNYGYTF
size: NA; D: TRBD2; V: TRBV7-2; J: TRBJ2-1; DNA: TGTGCCAGCAGCTTCCTAGCGGGGGGGCTTAATGAGCAGTTCTTC; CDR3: CASSFLAGGLNEQFF
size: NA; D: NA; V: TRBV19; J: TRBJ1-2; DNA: TGTGCCAGTAGTCGGAGGGACCTCTTCTATGGCTACACCTTC; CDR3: CASSRRDLFYGYTF
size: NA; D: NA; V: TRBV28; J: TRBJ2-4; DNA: TGTGCCAGCAGTTTAGCGGGAGCCAAAAACATTCAGTACTTC; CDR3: CASSLAGAKNIQYF